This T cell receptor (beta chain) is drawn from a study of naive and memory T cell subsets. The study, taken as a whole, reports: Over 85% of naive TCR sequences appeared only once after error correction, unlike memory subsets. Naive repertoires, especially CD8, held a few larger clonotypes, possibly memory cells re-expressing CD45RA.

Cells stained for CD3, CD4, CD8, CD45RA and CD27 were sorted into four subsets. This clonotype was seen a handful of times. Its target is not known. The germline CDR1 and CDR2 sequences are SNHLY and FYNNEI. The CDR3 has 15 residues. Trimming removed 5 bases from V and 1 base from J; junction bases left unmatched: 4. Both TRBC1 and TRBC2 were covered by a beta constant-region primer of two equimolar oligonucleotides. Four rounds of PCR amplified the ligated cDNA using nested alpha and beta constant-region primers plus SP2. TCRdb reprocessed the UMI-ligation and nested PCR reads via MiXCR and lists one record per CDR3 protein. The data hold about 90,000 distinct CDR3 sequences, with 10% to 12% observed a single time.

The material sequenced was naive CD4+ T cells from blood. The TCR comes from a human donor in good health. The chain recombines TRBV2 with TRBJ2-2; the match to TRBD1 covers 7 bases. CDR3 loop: CASSLQGLNTGELFF. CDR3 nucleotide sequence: TGTGCCAGCAGTCTACAGGGGTTGAACACCGGGGAGCTGTTTTTT.